The 27 T cell receptor beta chains below all came from one sample that was sequenced in a study of T-cell memory formation after mild COVID-19. TCRdb re-called the 5' RACE reads with MiXCR, one entry per CDR3 protein. The sample consists of about 360,000 distinct CDR3 sequences, 14% of them appearing once. The specimen sequenced was PBMCs or a T cell subset sorted from them (not recorded which). The receptor set was obtained from a man between 18 and 35 years old who had mild COVID-19 (a few samples of this study predate the infection). Cell type and time point are not known.

The chain couples TRBV11-2 to TRBJ2-3; 11 bases map to TRBD2. Germline values: CDR1 SGHAT, CDR2 FQNNGV. The CDR3 length is 15 residues. Trimming removed 7 bases from V and 5 bases from J; junction bases left unmatched: 8. In DNA, the CDR3 is TGTGCCAGCATCACCCAGGGACTAGCGGTAGATACGCAGTATTTT. Protein sequence: CASITQGLAVDTQYF.

The rearrangement uses TRBV18 and TRBJ2-7; no firm D call. Trimming shortened V by 4 bases and J by 2 bases, and 9 bases separated the two germline ends. Germline V lookup: CDR1 KGHSH, CDR2 LQKENI. There are 13 residues in the CDR3. CDR3 in DNA: TGTGCCAGCTCACTGTTCGCCACCTACGAGCAGTACTTC. It codes for CASSLFATYEQYF.

In its sample, this clonotype was seen many times. The gene calls are TRBV7-2 and TRBJ1-3; the D gene is possibly TRBD1 (5 bases). The CDR3 is made up of 15 amino acids. Trimming left V 4 bases short and J 3 bases short, with 13 bases between. CDR1 and CDR2 from the germline V gene are SGHTA and FQGNSA. CDR3 nucleotides: TGTGCCAGCAGCTCAGATGGGGGTGGTGGAAACACCATATATTTT. It specifies CASSSDGGGGNTIYF.

This clonotype has just a few counts. The rearrangement joins TRBV4-3 to TRBJ2-7; 8 positions match TRBD1. Trimming at V came to 2 bases and at J to 2 bases, leaving 5 bases not matched to a gene. The CDR3 consists of 15 residues. Germline V gene sequence: CDR1 LGHNA, CDR2 YSLEER. CDR3 nucleotides: TGCGCCAGCAGCCAACACTCGACAGGGGCCTACGAGCAGTACTTC. Translated, it gives CASSQHSTGAYEQYF.

In its sample, this clonotype was seen many times. CDR3 DNA: TGTGCCAGCAGCTATGTAATGAACACTGAAGCTTTCTTT. Its protein product is CASSYVMNTEAFF. V and J are TRBV7-2 and TRBJ1-1; D remains ambiguous. V was cut by 4 bases and J by 0 bases, with 6 bases left in between. Per germline, CDR1 SGHTA and CDR2 FQGNSA. The CDR3 is 13 amino acids.

This clonotype appeared many times. The V and J genes are TRBV6-4 and TRBJ2-3, with TRBD2 matching 9 bases. This CDR3 is 15 amino acids long. The germline V gene encodes CDR1 MRHNA and CDR2 SNTAGT. After removal of 4 bases from V and 3 bases from J, the junction contained 5 bases not matched to a gene. CDR3 sequence (DNA): TGTGCCAGCAGTGCCCTAGCGGGGAGGACAGATACGCAGTATTTT. It is translated as CASSALAGRTDTQYF.

This clonotype was seen at least ten times. The chain employs TRBV28 and TRBJ2-6; 7 positions match TRBD1. CDR1 and CDR2 (germline): MDHEN, SYDVKM. The CDR3 extends over 15 amino acids. With V trimmed by 5 bases and J by 0 bases, 1 base remained unmatched. This CDR3 reads CASSGTVSGANVLTF. Here the CDR3 DNA reads TGTGCCAGCAGTGGGACAGTCTCTGGGGCCAACGTCCTGACTTTC.

There are a few counts of this clonotype. The V gene is TRBV6-1, the J gene TRBJ2-7, with TRBD1 matching 10 bases. The CDR3 runs 14 residues. Germline CDR1 is MNHNS and CDR2 is SASEGT. Unmatched junction bases numbered 3, after V lost 4 bases and J lost 3 bases. The DNA of the CDR3 is TGTGCCAGCAGTGTGGGGACAGGGGACTACGAGCAGTACGTC. Protein product: CASSVGTGDYEQYV.

The sample holds a few counts of this clonotype. The chain links TRBV7-3 to TRBJ1-1; perhaps TRBD1 as D (5 bases). The CDR3 loop spans 18 amino acids. Germline V gene lookup returns CDR1 SGHTA and CDR2 FQGTGA. V was shortened by 1 base and J by 1 base, with 19 bases between the two germline ends. CDR3: CASSLRGFKEGRNTEAFF. Here the CDR3 DNA reads TGTGCCAGCAGCTTAAGAGGTTTTAAAGAGGGGCGGAACACTGAAGCTTTCTTT.

This chain joins TRBV18 and TRBJ2-5, with D possibly being TRBD2 (6 bases). The CDR3 totals 15 residues. In germline, CDR1 is KGHSH, CDR2 LQKENI. Trimming removed 6 bases at V and 4 bases at J, with 18 bases between. This CDR3 is CASSPGTGTPETQYF. The CDR3 region has the DNA TGTGCCAGCTCTCCAGGTACGGGGACTCCAGAGACCCAGTACTTC.

This clonotype has just a few counts. The rearrangement uses TRBV6-2 or TRBV6-3 and TRBJ1-1, with D perhaps TRBD1 (5 bases). The CDR3 spans 15 residues. Germline loops: CDR1 MNHEY, CDR2 SVGEGT. The V and J ends lost 7 bases and 4 bases respectively, with 19 bases between them. The CDR3 spells CASTGPLTGGTEAFF. DNA for the CDR3: TGTGCCAGCACGGGGCCCCTGACTGGGGGCACTGAAGCTTTCTTT.

This clonotype was observed a handful of times. This chain connects TRBV4-1 to TRBJ2-2; D gene unclear. Germline V gene lookup returns CDR1 MGHRA and CDR2 YSYEKL. V was shortened by 8 bases and J by 2 bases, with 9 bases between the two germline ends. This CDR3 contains 13 residues. DNA for the CDR3: TGCGCCAGCCTCACAGATAACACCGGGGAGCTGTTTTTT. Its translation: CASLTDNTGELFF.

This clonotype was seen a handful of times. The V call is TRBV7-2, the J call TRBJ2-1; 9 nucleotides line up with TRBD1. Germline V gene data show CDR1 as SGHTA and CDR2 as FQGNSA. The CDR3 covers 15 residues. V dropped 7 bases and J dropped 3; count of bases not matched to a gene: 7. The CDR3 loop is CASKPPGQGYNEQFF. As DNA, the CDR3 is TGTGCCAGCAAGCCCCCGGGACAGGGCTACAATGAGCAGTTCTTC.

The chain combines TRBV5-1 with TRBJ2-2; 10 bases agree with TRBD2. The V segment lost 1 base and the J segment 1 base; nucleotides outside the gene matches: 4. The CDR3 is 17 amino acids. Germline V gene sequence: CDR1 SGHRS, CDR2 YFSETQ. The CDR3 nucleotides are TGCGCCAGCAGCTTGCCCGCTAGCGGGGGGAACACCGGGGAGCTGTTTTTT. Translation gives CASSLPASGGNTGELFF.

This clonotype was counted only a few times. The J gene is TRBJ2-2, the V gene TRBV15, with D perhaps matching TRBD1 or TRBD2 (5 bases each). Trimming cost V 0 bases and J 0 bases, with 17 bases left between them. CDR3 length equals 19 residues. Germline CDR1 LNHNV, CDR2 YYDKDF (reference sequence). The CDR3 coding sequence is TGTGCCACCAGCAGAGATAGAATTGGGACGGCTCCGAACACCGGGGAGCTGTTTTTT. Its translation is CATSRDRIGTAPNTGELFF.

The chain is built from TRBV7-6 and TRBJ1-5; perhaps TRBD1 as D (5 bases). This CDR3 has 13 residues. Germline lookup yields CDR1 SGHVS and CDR2 FNYEAQ. V was clipped by 3 bases and J by 6 bases, with 9 bases between them. The CDR3 nucleotides are TGTGCCAGCAGCTTTGGGGGTAGTCAGCCCCAGCATTTT. It yields the protein CASSFGGSQPQHF.

The J gene is TRBJ1-2, the V gene TRBV11-2, with 7 bases identical to TRBD1. Looked up from germline, CDR1 is SGHAT and CDR2 is FQNNGV. J was trimmed by 7 bases and V by 0 bases; bases with no gene match: 8. The CDR3 runs to 15 residues. CDR3 sequence (DNA): TGTGCCAGCAGCTTAGAGACAGGGAGGAAGGGTGGCTACACCTTC. Translation gives CASSLETGRKGGYTF.

The chain joins TRBV4-3 to TRBJ1-2; TRBD1 matches 9 bases. The CDR3 loop spans 19 amino acids. V lost 0 bases to trimming and J lost 6 bases; unmatched junction nucleotides: 17. Looked up from germline, CDR1 is LGHNA and CDR2 is YSLEER. The CDR3 here is CASSQDLRVMGQGFDGYTF. The CDR3 DNA follows: TGCGCCAGCAGCCAAGATCTTCGGGTTATGGGACAGGGATTTGATGGCTACACCTTC.

This clonotype was counted at least ten times. The chain recombines TRBV7-9 with TRBJ2-5; perhaps D is TRBD1 or TRBD2 (6 bases each). CDR3 length: 14 amino acids. V lost 5 bases, J lost 3 bases, and 13 bases lay in between. Germline V gene sequence: CDR1 SEHNR, CDR2 FQNEAQ (reference sequence). CDR3 bases: TGTGCCAGCAGCGCAAGGGGGGCGGAAGAGACCCAGTACTTC. This gives the protein CASSARGAEETQYF.

This clonotype was found a few times. The V gene is TRBV29-1, the J gene TRBJ1-4; weak D call: TRBD1 (5 bases). Germline CDR1 reads SQVTM; CDR2 reads ANQGSEA. Trimming shortened V by 3 bases and J by 10 bases, and 9 bases separated the two germline ends. This CDR3 has 11 amino acids. CDR3 sequence reads: CSVEWGRKLFF. The CDR3 DNA reads TGCAGCGTTGAGTGGGGGAGAAAACTGTTTTTT.

The chain links TRBV21-1 to TRBJ1-1; the DNA was not used to check the table's D call, TRBD1. TRBV21-1 is shown as a pseudogene. CDR3 length: 13 residues. CDR3 residues: CASSRGRRTEAFF. The CDR3 nucleotides read TGTGCCAGCAGCAGGGGGCGTCGGACTGAAGCTTTCTTT.

The J gene is TRBJ2-7, the V gene TRBV6-5; D tentatively fits TRBD1 or TRBD2 (5 bases each). Trimming cost V 9 bases and J 3 bases, with 15 bases left between them. Germline CDR1 is MNHEY and CDR2 is SVGAGI. This CDR3 is 13 amino acids long. CDR3 amino acids: CASHRDAHYEQYF. The CDR3, as DNA: TGTGCCAGTCACCGGGACGCCCACTACGAGCAGTACTTC.

This clonotype was counted a few times. The chain carries TRBV5-1 and TRBJ2-3, with no clear D. CDR1 SGHRS and CDR2 YFSETQ come from the germline V gene. This CDR3 comprises 16 residues. The V end was cut by 0 bases, the J end by 3 bases, with 14 bases between. The CDR3 bases are TGCGCCAGCAGCTTGGCCGGTCTGGGAAGGACAGATACGCAGTATTTT. The encoded protein is CASSLAGLGRTDTQYF.

V gene TRBV6-2 or TRBV6-3 combines with J gene TRBJ2-7, with TRBD1 identical over 7 bases. This CDR3 spans 12 amino acids. CDR1 is MNHEY and CDR2 is SVGEGT in the germline V gene. Germline trimming cut 7 bases from V and 4 bases from J; bases unmatched to any gene: 4. CDR3 bases: TGTGCCAGCACCTCGACAGGGTACGAGCAGTACGTC. Encoded protein: CASTSTGYEQYV.

The chain combines TRBV9 with TRBJ2-2; 9 positions match TRBD1. Germline V lookup: CDR1 SGDLS, CDR2 YYNGEE. The CDR3 contains 15 residues. V trimming: 1 base; J trimming: 6 bases; junction bases outside the gene matches: 4. The CDR3 DNA reads TGTGCCAGCAGCGTACGACAGGGGGGACCCGGGGAGCTGTTTTTT. This sequence encodes CASSVRQGGPGELFF.

This clonotype was detected only a few times. The V gene is TRBV29-1, the J gene TRBJ2-7, with 7 bases fitting TRBD1. Germline lookup yields CDR1 SQVTM and CDR2 ANQGSEA. The ends lost 7 bases at V and 5 bases at J; junction bases unmatched: 20. CDR3 length: 16 residues. CDR3 nucleotides: TGCAGCGGCATTTACCGTTCTATGACAGGGTCGAACGAGCAGTACTTC. Amino acid sequence: CSGIYRSMTGSNEQYF.

This clonotype came up a few times. The chain combines TRBV20-1 with TRBJ2-5, with 9 bases identical to TRBD2. The CDR3 sequence is 12 residues long. Germline V gene sequence: CDR1 DFQATT, CDR2 SNEGSKA (reference sequence). The V and J ends lost 3 bases and 5 bases, in that order; junction bases with no gene match: 1. The CDR3 sequence is CSASSGGETQYF. The CDR3 bases are TGCAGTGCTAGTAGCGGGGGTGAGACCCAGTACTTC.